This T cell receptor beta chain derives from a study of T cell changes during pregnancy in multiple sclerosis. Measured with immunoSEQ multiplex PCR; TCRdb has only the in-frame clones, and not every one. The repertoire holds tens of thousands of clones, with roughly 90% as singletons. The V gene's germline CDR1 is SGHRS and CDR2 YFSETQ. This CDR3 has 15 amino acids. Trimming pared 4 bases from V and 8 bases from J, leaving 18 bases between. This TCR derives from a female donor with multiple sclerosis, enrolled in a pregnancy study. This specimen was CD8+ T cells from peripheral blood mononuclear cells, taken after pregnancy. The chain carries TRBV5-1 and TRBJ1-4; D call uncertain. The CDR3 sequence: CASSQELGGREKLFF. The CDR3 nucleotides are TGCGCCAGCAGCCAGGAACTGGGAGGACGGGAAAAACTGTTTTTT.